This TCR beta chain was profiled in a study of blood T cells in healthy people across ages. The wider study: About one barcoded beta molecule per two T cells was the capture yield of template switching. Whole-study results and caveats: Naive T cell percentage strongly correlated with TCR beta diversity.

With a J-beta primer mix and a sample-barcoded 5' primer, a second PCR ran about 6 to 11 cycles. From the 5' RACE reads, TCRdb called clonotypes with MiXCR, one entry per CDR3 protein. The sample consists of around 710,000 distinct CDR3 sequences, roughly 45% of them appearing once. This clonotype was counted only a few times. Its antigen remains unidentified. The V gene lost 6 bases and the J gene lost 11 bases, with 16 bases spanning the gap. The CDR3 is 12 amino acids. Germline lookup yields CDR1 SEHNR and CDR2 FQNEAQ (reference sequence). This chain joins TRBV7-9 and TRBJ2-5; a weak D match, TRBD1 (5 bases). The TCR was taken from an older woman in good health. Sequenced input: blood. CDR3 protein: CASSLQAHEQYF. The CDR3 DNA reads TGTGCCAGCAGTTTACAGGCCCATGAGCAGTACTTC.